This passage covers 14 T cell receptor beta chains from one sample sequenced in a study of T cell changes during pregnancy in multiple sclerosis (dated by TCRdb to between 2018 and 2021). Library preparation was by the immunoSEQ multiplex PCR assay. This immuneACCESS table, as held by TCRdb, lists in-frame sequences with V and J called but not all clones. Of the missing ones, under half trace to an unresolved V gene in checked studies; the others have no known cause. The sample has approximately 25,000 clones on record, approximately 90% of them singletons. The top ten constitute around 0.7% of the sample. The source material was CD4+ T cells from peripheral blood mononuclear cells, sampled in the first trimester of pregnancy. These receptors all come from a female donor in good health, enrolled as a control in a pregnancy study.

The gene calls are TRBV18 and TRBJ2-7; tentative D call: TRBD1 (7 bases). This CDR3 has 14 residues. Germline CDR1 and CDR2: KGHSH and LQKENI. The V end was cut by 6 bases, the J end by 4 bases, with 16 bases between. The chain's CDR3 is CASSTRGDGYEQYF. The CDR3 nucleotides read TGTGCCAGCTCCACCAGGGGGGATGGGTACGAGCAGTACTTC.

The V call is TRBV13, the J call TRBJ1-1, with 7 positions matching TRBD1. With 2 bases clipped from V and 3 bases from J, the junction kept 12 bases outside the gene matches. Germline assignment: CDR1 PRHDT and CDR2 FYEKMQ (reference sequence). The CDR3 is 17 residues long. The CDR3: CASSLLVIGGFDTEAFF. The CDR3 nucleotides are TGTGCCAGCAGCTTATTAGTCATAGGGGGCTTTGACACTGAAGCTTTCTTT.

The chain uses TRBV14 and TRBJ1-2; 7 nucleotides line up with TRBD1. The CDR3 sequence is 13 residues long. Looked up from germline, CDR1 is SGHDN and CDR2 is FVKESK. V shed 3 bases and J 2 bases; nucleotides not matched to a gene: 0. CDR3: CASSHRGNYGYTF. The CDR3 bases are TGTGCCAGCAGCCACAGGGGGAACTATGGCTACACCTTC.

Here the CDR3 DNA reads TGTGCCAGCAGCCCGGACAGTTTCAATCAGCCCCAGCATTTT. Translated: CASSPDSFNQPQHF. The rearrangement uses TRBV11-2 and TRBJ1-5; D is perhaps TRBD1 (6 bases). Germline V lookup: CDR1 SGHAT, CDR2 FQNNGV. The germline V and J ends were trimmed by 5 bases and 3 bases, with 11 bases remaining between them. The CDR3 is made up of 14 amino acids.

J is TRBJ2-1 and V is TRBV5-1; the match to TRBD2 covers 8 bases. This CDR3 is 16 amino acids long. Germline CDR1 SGHRS, CDR2 YFSETQ. V shed 3 bases, J shed 0 bases, and the junction held 5 bases outside the gene matches. The CDR3 DNA reads as TGCGCCAGCAGCTCACCCCGGGGGGGCTCCTACAATGAGCAGTTCTTC. It is translated as CASSSPRGGSYNEQFF.

This chain connects TRBV30 to TRBJ1-1, with a possible D match to TRBD1 (6 bases). This CDR3 is 13 amino acids long. The germline V and J ends were trimmed by 2 bases and 6 bases, with 13 bases remaining between them. Germline V CDR1 and CDR2: GTSNPN, SVGIG (reference sequence). CDR3: CAWSYGGRPEAFF. The CDR3 coding sequence is TGTGCCTGGAGTTATGGGGGCCGGCCTGAAGCTTTCTTT.

This chain connects TRBV7-2 to TRBJ1-2, with 7 bases identical to TRBD1. This CDR3 is built from 16 residues. V was clipped by 2 bases and J by 6 bases; unmatched bases: 12. Germline V gene data show CDR1 as SGHTA and CDR2 as FQGNSA. CDR3 sequence reads: CASSLPDRANAHGYTF. CDR3 bases: TGTGCCAGCAGCTTACCCGACAGGGCTAATGCCCATGGCTACACCTTC.

This clone has only one observation. This CDR3 is CASSLGGRAGNQPQHF. The CDR3 DNA reads TGTGCCAGCAGTTTAGGGGGCAGGGCGGGCAATCAGCCCCAGCATTTT. This chain connects TRBV27 to TRBJ1-5, with a possible D match to TRBD1 (6 bases). V was shortened by 2 bases and J by 2 bases, with 13 bases between the two germline ends. The CDR3 length is 16 residues. In germline, CDR1 is MNHEY, CDR2 SMNVEV (reference sequence).

This clone was recorded a few times. The chain uses TRBV10-1 and TRBJ1-1, with D unresolved. Deletions cut 2 bases from V and 1 base from J, with 5 bases between. CDR1 is WNHNN, CDR2 SYGVQD, per germline (reference sequence). The length of the CDR3 is 13 residues. The CDR3 DNA sequence: TGCGCCAGCAGTGAGGGAGGGAACACTGAAGCTTTCTTT. This translates into CASSEGGNTEAFF.

The CDR3 loop reads CASSPHADTQYF. Here the CDR3 DNA reads TGTGCCAGCAGTCCACATGCAGATACGCAGTATTTT. V gene TRBV6-5 combines with J gene TRBJ2-3; D is ambiguous. CDR3 length: 12 residues. Per germline, CDR1 MNHEY and CDR2 SVGAGI. Trimming took off 5 bases at V and 4 bases at J, with 7 bases between the two ends.

The V call is TRBV19, the J call TRBJ2-7, with a tentative D call TRBD2 (6 bases). V dropped 10 bases and J dropped 0 bases, with 13 bases sitting between them. CDR1 LNHDA and CDR2 SQIVND come from the germline V gene (reference sequence). The CDR3 spans 13 residues. CDR3 amino acids: CATRGDVSYEQYF. In DNA, the CDR3 is TGTGCCACCCGCGGGGACGTCTCCTACGAGCAGTACTTC.

J is TRBJ1-4 and V is TRBV27; tentative D call: TRBD1 (5 bases). CDR3 length: 14 amino acids. V gave up 2 bases and J gave up 5 bases, with 9 bases separating them. Germline V gives CDR1 MNHEY, CDR2 SMNVEV (reference sequence). CDR3 nucleotide sequence: TGTGCCAGCAGTTTACAGGGTACGAATGAAAAACTGTTTTTT. Amino acid sequence: CASSLQGTNEKLFF.

The chain is built from TRBV5-5 and TRBJ2-1; D is possibly TRBD2 (5 bases). Germline V lookup: CDR1 SGHKS, CDR2 YYEKEE (reference sequence). V lost 4 bases to trimming and J lost 8 bases, with 13 bases between them. The CDR3 has 13 amino acids. This CDR3 is CASSRSDFYEQFF. The DNA for the CDR3 is TGTGCCAGCAGCCGCTCGGACTTCTATGAGCAGTTCTTC.

The chain uses TRBV2 and TRBJ2-1; 7 bases line up with TRBD2. Germline loops: CDR1 SNHLY, CDR2 FYNNEI. V trimming: 6 bases; J trimming: 0 bases; junction bases outside the gene matches: 5. The CDR3 runs 15 residues. The CDR3 nucleotides are TGTGCCAGCAGAGCGACGGGGGGCTCCTACAATGAGCAGTTCTTC. Its protein product is CASRATGGSYNEQFF.